This is a list of T cell receptor beta chains from one sample in a study of radiotherapy plus CTLA-4 blockade in lung cancer. Assay used: immunoSEQ multiplex PCR; TCRdb lists only in-frame clones, some missing. The sample lists about 110,000 clones; 85% were seen once. The source material was peripheral blood, sampled from a patient treated with radiotherapy plus ipilimumab. The receptors here all came from a human donor with non-small cell lung cancer that progressed on radiotherapy plus ipilimumab. Some clones in this sample may be carry-over from other donors' samples. The CDR3 runs from the conserved cysteine through the conserved F or W. Fields, in order: J gene, clone size, V gene, D gene, CDR3 protein, CDR3 DNA. The D gene is left open where the match is weak. Only part of the rows carry a size: once, few, many, or a class if the clone is expanded.

TRBJ2-3 | . | TRBV29-1 | . | CSVSSFGTDTQYF | TGCAGCGTGTCTTCGTTCGGAACAGATACGCAGTATTTT
TRBJ2-3 | . | TRBV18 | . | CASSPTDSTDTQYF | TGTGCCAGCTCACCCACGGACTCCACAGATACGCAGTATTTT
TRBJ2-2 | . | TRBV19 | TRBD1 | CASRNHRGRFGELFF | TGTGCCAGTAGGAATCACAGGGGGCGATTCGGGGAGCTGTTTTTT
TRBJ1-5 | . | TRBV10-3 | . | CAISPGVGSGSNQPQHF | TGTGCCATCAGTCCCGGGGTGGGGAGTGGGAGCAATCAGCCCCAGCATTTT
TRBJ1-4 | . | TRBV5-1 | TRBD1 | CASSLYAQGGEKLFF | TGCGCCAGCAGCTTATATGCACAGGGGGGTGAAAAACTGTTTTTT
TRBJ2-1 | few | TRBV6-4 | TRBD2 | CASSPSGDYNEQFF | TGTGCCAGCAGCCCTAGCGGGGACTACAATGAGCAGTTCTTC
TRBJ1-2 | . | TRBV18 | . | CASSPDYGYTF | TGTGCCAGCTCACCCGACTATGGCTACACCTTC
TRBJ2-7 | . | TRBV7-9 | . | CASSFASPDEQYF | TGTGCCAGCAGCTTTGCATCGCCGGACGAGCAGTACTTC
TRBJ2-5 | . | TRBV7-2 | . | CASSSMGIQETQYF | TGTGCCAGCAGCTCAATGGGCATTCAAGAGACCCAGTACTTC
TRBJ1-1 | . | TRBV27 | TRBD1 | CATSRGQYTEAFF | TGTGCCACCAGCAGGGGGCAGTACACTGAAGCTTTCTTT
TRBJ2-2 | . | TRBV6-6 | . | CASCLRPAGELFF | TGTGCCAGCTGCTTACGGCCTGCGGGGGAGCTGTTTTTT
TRBJ2-5 | . | TRBV9 | . | CASSRLSLGETQYF | TGTGCCAGCTCCCGACTCTCCCTAGGGGAGACCCAGTACTTC
TRBJ2-2 | . | TRBV4-3 | . | CASSQDFWFGNTGELFF | TGCGCCAGCAGCCAAGATTTCTGGTTTGGGAACACCGGGGAGCTGTTTTTT
TRBJ2-4 | once | TRBV15 | TRBD1 | CATSTTRQGKNIQYF | TGTGCCACCAGCACCACGAGACAGGGGAAAAACATTCAGTACTTC
TRBJ1-5 | once | TRBV5-1 | . | CASSPSSGSNQPQHF | TGCGCCAGCAGCCCGTCGTCGGGTAGCAATCAGCCCCAGCATTTT
TRBJ2-7 | . | TRBV5-1 | TRBD1 | CASSLEGQGVGQYF | TGCGCCAGCAGCTTGGAGGGACAGGGCGTAGGGCAGTACTTC
TRBJ2-6 | . | TRBV19 | . | CATQADGANVLTF | TGTGCCACCCAGGCGGATGGGGCCAACGTCCTGACTTTC
TRBJ1-5 | . | TRBV4-2 | . | CASSLGWDSGGQPQHF | TGTGCCAGCAGCCTAGGGTGGGATAGTGGTGGGCAGCCCCAGCATTTT
TRBJ2-1 | once | TRBV25-1 | TRBD2 | CASSALGLAGGEQFF | TGTGCCAGCAGTGCGCTGGGACTGGCGGGGGGAGAGCAGTTCTTC
TRBJ1-1 | . | TRBV6-5 | TRBD1 | CASRDDRAMNTEAFF | TGTGCCAGCAGAGATGACAGGGCGATGAACACTGAAGCTTTCTTT
TRBJ2-7 | . | TRBV7-9 | TRBD1 | CASSYSGQGYEQYF | TGTGCCAGCAGCTATAGCGGACAGGGCTACGAGCAGTACTTC
TRBJ2-7 | few | TRBV6-5 | . | CASSYSPRSSYEQYF | TGTGCCAGCAGTTACTCGCCCCGAAGCTCCTACGAGCAGTACTTC
TRBJ1-2 | . | TRBV5-1 | . | CASSFATDYGYTF | TGCGCCAGCAGCTTCGCGACAGACTATGGCTACACCTTC
TRBJ1-2 | . | TRBV4-2 | . | CASSLLRDTNYGYTF | TGTGCCAGCAGCCTGCTCCGGGACACTAACTATGGCTACACCTTC
TRBJ1-2 | . | TRBV5-1 | . | CASSLDPDRQRTYGYTF | TGCGCCAGCAGCTTGGATCCCGACAGGCAAAGGACCTATGGCTACACCTTC
TRBJ1-1 | . | TRBV18 | . | CASSPTIKTGPNTEAFF | TGTGCCAGCTCACCCACCATTAAGACAGGACCGAACACTGAAGCTTTCTTT
TRBJ2-3 | . | TRBV4-3 | . | CASSRLAGVADTQYF | TGCGCCAGCAGCCGGCTGGCAGGGGTGGCGGATACGCAGTATTTT
TRBJ2-7 | . | TRBV28 | TRBD2 | CASSQHSGATYEQYF | TGTGCCAGCAGCCAACATAGCGGGGCTACCTACGAGCAGTACTTC
TRBJ1-1 | . | TRBV19 | . | CASSPLNTEAFF | TGTGCCAGTAGTCCTCTGAACACTGAAGCTTTCTTT
TRBJ1-1 | few | TRBV4-1 | . | CASSQDAYVGGSTEAFF | TGCGCCAGCAGCCAAGATGCGTACGTCGGGGGGAGCACTGAAGCTTTCTTT
TRBJ2-1 | . | TRBV9 | . | CASSSRGAYNEQFF | TGTGCCAGCAGCTCCCGTGGGGCTTACAATGAGCAGTTCTTC
TRBJ1-2 | . | TRBV7-6 | . | CASSHLGDGTNYGYTF | TGTGCCAGCAGCCATCTCGGGGACGGAACGAACTATGGCTACACCTTC